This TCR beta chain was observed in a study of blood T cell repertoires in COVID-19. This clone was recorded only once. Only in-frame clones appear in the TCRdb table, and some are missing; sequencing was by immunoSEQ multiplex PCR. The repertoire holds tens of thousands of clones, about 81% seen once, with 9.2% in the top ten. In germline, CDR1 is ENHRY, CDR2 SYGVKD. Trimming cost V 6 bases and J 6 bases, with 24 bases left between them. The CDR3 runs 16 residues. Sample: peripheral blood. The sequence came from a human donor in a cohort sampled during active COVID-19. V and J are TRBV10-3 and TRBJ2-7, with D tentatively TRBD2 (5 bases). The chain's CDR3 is CAISDKMTGSLGEQYF. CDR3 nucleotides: TGTGCCATCAGCGATAAGATGACGGGGTCCCTCGGCGAGCAGTACTTC.